The 27 T cell receptor beta chains reported below all come from one sample, sequenced in a study of OX40 agonist ivuxolimab in advanced cancers. The repertoire was sequenced with immunoSEQ multiplex PCR; TCRdb's copy has only in-frame clones and lacks some. This sample yields nearly 80,000 clones, of which approximately 84% are seen a single time; roughly 25% belongs to the top ten. Material: CD4+ or CD8+ T cells sorted from blood, obtained in a trial of the OX40 agonist ivuxolimab. The receptors originated from an adult with an advanced solid tumor such as melanoma, head and neck, liver or kidney cancer.

The V and J genes are TRBV2 and TRBJ2-1, with TRBD1 identical over 8 bases. The CDR3 totals 14 residues. Germline trimming cut 8 bases from V and 3 bases from J; bases unmatched to any gene: 6. Germline assignment: CDR1 SNHLY and CDR2 FYNNEI. This CDR3 reads CASLRDRNYNEQFF. The CDR3 region has the DNA TGTGCCAGCCTCCGGGACAGGAACTACAATGAGCAGTTCTTC.

This clone appeared a few times. The J gene is TRBJ2-7, the V gene TRBV18, with TRBD2 matching 11 bases. The CDR3 runs 16 residues. Germline loops: CDR1 KGHSH, CDR2 LQKENI. V shed 6 bases, J shed 2 bases, and the junction held 9 bases outside the gene matches. The CDR3 here is CASSQKLAGETYEQYF. CDR3 sequence (DNA): TGTGCCAGCTCGCAAAAACTAGCGGGGGAGACCTACGAGCAGTACTTC.

This clone was observed a single time. The genes are TRBV6-5 and TRBJ1-1; D not certain. V shed 0 bases and J shed 1 base, with 9 bases lying between them. The germline CDR1 and CDR2 sequences are MNHEY and SVGAGI. This CDR3 contains 15 residues. The CDR3 DNA is TGTGCCAGCAGTTACTCGGTCCCCAGGAACACTGAAGCTTTCTTT. Translating gives CASSYSVPRNTEAFF.

The chain links TRBV19 to TRBJ2-7; D unclear. This CDR3 is 11 amino acids long. V was cut by 7 bases and J by 8 bases, with 12 bases left in between. From germline, CDR1 is LNHDA and CDR2 SQIVND (reference sequence). CDR3 residues: CASNGEAQQYF. The DNA for the CDR3 is TGTGCCAGTAACGGTGAAGCCCAGCAGTACTTC.

The V call is TRBV9, the J call TRBJ2-1; possible D gene TRBD2, 6 bases. Germline V CDR1 and CDR2: SGDLS, YYNGEE. The CDR3 runs 17 residues. Trimming took 1 base from V and 0 from J, leaving 14 bases between them. CDR3 residues: CASSVFGGDGSYNEQFF. The DNA for the CDR3 is TGTGCCAGCAGCGTATTTGGCGGGGACGGCTCCTACAATGAGCAGTTCTTC.

This clone was picked up one time. The chain employs TRBV5-1 and TRBJ2-7; 8 bases agree with TRBD1. Germline V CDR1 and CDR2: SGHRS, YFSETQ. The CDR3 covers 14 residues. V gave up 0 bases and J gave up 2 bases; unmatched junction bases: 1. DNA for the CDR3: TGCGCCAGCAGCTTGGGGGACAGGACCTACGAGCAGTACTTC. Protein product: CASSLGDRTYEQYF.

The gene calls are TRBV12-1 and TRBJ1-2; the table gives TRBD1 as D, unverified against the DNA. TRBV12-1 is termed a pseudogene. The CDR3 has 16 residues. The CDR3 here is CASSSTGQPRGYGYTF. CDR3 DNA: TGTGCCAGCAGCTCGACGGGACAACCCCGGGGCTATGGCTACACCTTC.

This clone was counted a few times. The V call is TRBV29-1, the J call TRBJ2-1; tentatively, D is TRBD1 (5 bases). V dropped 7 bases and J dropped 7 bases, with 17 bases sitting between them. CDR1 SQVTM and CDR2 ANQGSEA come from the germline V gene. The CDR3 contains 13 residues. The chain's CDR3 is CSGYYRTTNEQFF. In nucleotides, the CDR3 is TGCAGCGGATATTACAGGACAACAAATGAGCAGTTCTTC.

The chain has TRBV7-8 and TRBJ1-2; D is undetermined. CDR3 length: 15 residues. Germline assignment: CDR1 SGHVS and CDR2 FQNEAQ. Trimming cost V 3 bases and J 5 bases, with 16 bases left between them. The CDR3 reads CASSFLTEAPYGYTF. The CDR3, as DNA: TGTGCCAGCAGCTTTTTAACAGAAGCCCCTTATGGCTACACCTTC. The full variable domain, in which reference TRBV7-8 and TRBJ1-2 provide the parts outside the CDR3, is GAGVSQSPRYKVAKRGQDVALRCDPISGHVSLFWYQQALGQGPEFLTYFQNEAQLDKSGLPSDRFFAERPEGSVSTLKIQRTQQEDSAVYLCASSFLTEAPYGYTFGSGTRLTVV.

This chain uses TRBV4-1 with TRBJ1-3, with 7 bases fitting TRBD1. Trimming took 5 bases from V and 3 from J; bases not matched to a gene: 13. Germline V gene lookup returns CDR1 MGHRA and CDR2 YSYEKL. The CDR3 sequence is 17 residues long. This CDR3 reads CASSRSGGGGIGNTIYF. The CDR3, as DNA: TGCGCCAGCAGCAGGTCGGGAGGAGGGGGCATTGGAAACACCATATATTTT.

The rearrangement joins TRBV5-4 to TRBJ2-4, with 11 bases identical to TRBD2. Trimming removed 5 bases from V and 4 bases from J; junction bases left unmatched: 5. The CDR3 contains 15 residues. CDR1 SGHNT and CDR2 YYREEE come from the germline V gene (reference sequence). This CDR3 reads CASSLAGGRKNIQYF. The CDR3 coding sequence is TGTGCCAGCAGTCTAGCGGGGGGACGAAAAAACATTCAGTACTTC.

The J gene is TRBJ1-2, the V gene TRBV6-1; 8 positions match TRBD1. With 4 bases clipped from V and 6 bases from J, the junction kept 4 bases outside the gene matches. There are 13 residues in the CDR3. Germline loops: CDR1 MNHNS, CDR2 SASEGT. The CDR3 coding sequence is TGTGCCAGCAGTGGATCAGGGGGCCATGGCTACACCTTC. Protein product: CASSGSGGHGYTF.

This clone was observed once. J is TRBJ1-3 and V is TRBV6-6; maybe TRBD1 (5 bases). Looked up from germline, CDR1 is MNHNY and CDR2 is SVGAGI (reference sequence). V gave up 4 bases and J gave up 3 bases, with 10 bases separating them. The CDR3 length is 14 residues. The CDR3 DNA reads TGTGCCAGCAGTTCCCCGGGGGTTGGAAACACCATATATTTT. Its translation: CASSSPGVGNTIYF.

A few counts support this clone. The chain combines TRBV27 with TRBJ2-7, with D possibly matching TRBD2 (7 bases). Germline CDR1 is MNHEY and CDR2 is SMNVEV (reference sequence). The CDR3 is 16 amino acids. Trimming took 7 bases from V and 3 from J, leaving 22 bases between them. As DNA, the CDR3 is TGTGCCAGCACCCAAGTTTGGGGGGGACAACACTACGAGCAGTACTTC. This codes for CASTQVWGGQHYEQYF.

This clone was recorded only once. The chain recombines TRBV6-5 with TRBJ1-4; D uncertain. The CDR3 spans 15 residues. Deletions cut 5 bases from V and 8 bases from J, with 18 bases between. Per the germline V gene, CDR1 is MNHEY and CDR2 is SVGAGI. This CDR3 is CASSPKGGQREKLFF. CDR3 sequence (DNA): TGTGCCAGCAGTCCAAAAGGAGGGCAACGGGAAAAACTGTTTTTT.

The J gene is TRBJ2-7, the V gene TRBV4-1, with a possible D match to TRBD2 (6 bases). The V and J ends lost 0 bases and 6 bases respectively, with 9 bases between them. The CDR3 runs to 13 residues. The germline V gene encodes CDR1 MGHRA and CDR2 YSYEKL. CDR3 sequence (DNA): TGCGCCAGCAGCCAAGACATCGGGGGCGAGCAGTACTTC. Its protein product is CASSQDIGGEQYF.

J is TRBJ1-4 and V is TRBV7-2; D is perhaps TRBD1 (5 bases). The CDR3 runs 18 residues. Germline V gene sequence: CDR1 SGHTA, CDR2 FQGNSA. V lost 5 bases, J lost 0 bases, and 19 bases lay in between. DNA of the CDR3: TGTGCCAGCAGCCGACGCCAGGGAGACCGTGCAACTAATGAAAAACTGTTTTTT. This codes for CASSRRQGDRATNEKLFF.

By its share, this clone is medium-sized. V usage is TRBV7-2 and J usage is TRBJ2-7; tentatively, D is TRBD1 (5 bases). The CDR3 spans 19 residues. CDR1 and CDR2 (germline): SGHTA, FQGNSA. Trimming removed 5 bases at V and 5 bases at J, with 31 bases between. CDR3 in DNA: TGTGCCAGCAGCCAACTGAGGTATCGTTTCGGGCAGGGAAGAAACGAGCAGTACTTC. Its protein is CASSQLRYRFGQGRNEQYF. The complete variable domain, with remaining parts taken from reference TRBV7-2 and TRBJ2-7, reads GAGVSQSPSNKVTEKGKDVELRCDPISGHTALYWYRQSLGQGLEFLIYFQGNSAPDKSGLPSDRFSAERTGGSVSTLTIQRTQQEDSAVYLCASSQLRYRFGQGRNEQYFGPGTRLTVT.

The V and J genes are TRBV2 and TRBJ2-5, with D tentatively TRBD2 (6 bases). V was clipped by 8 bases and J by 10 bases, with 17 bases between them. CDR1 SNHLY and CDR2 FYNNEI come from the germline V gene. The CDR3 consists of 12 residues. CDR3 DNA: TGTGCCAGCGGGACCGCCGGAGGGGACCAGTACTTC. Protein sequence: CASGTAGGDQYF.

The sample holds a few counts of this clone. The chain is built from TRBV9 and TRBJ2-5; D may correspond to TRBD1 or TRBD2 (5 bases each). Trimming removed 2 bases from V and 4 bases from J, with 15 bases in between. The CDR3 spans 15 residues. Germline V CDR1 and CDR2: SGDLS, YYNGEE. CDR3 DNA: TGTGCCAGCAGCGTTTTTGGGGTTGGGGGAGAGACCCAGTACTTC. Translating gives CASSVFGVGGETQYF.

This clone was counted a few times. The chain links TRBV6-1 to TRBJ1-5, with D tentatively TRBD1 (5 bases). The CDR3 is made up of 16 amino acids. Germline V gene sequence: CDR1 MNHNS, CDR2 SASEGT. Between the trimmed V and J ends, which lost 4 bases and 4 bases, there was a span of 17 bases. CDR3 DNA: TGTGCCAGCAGTGCAAACGCAGGGACTGGGAATCAGCCCCAGCATTTT. Protein product: CASSANAGTGNQPQHF.

This chain uses TRBV5-1 with TRBJ1-5; 10 nucleotides align to TRBD1. CDR3 size: 14 residues. CDR1 SGHRS and CDR2 YFSETQ come from the germline V gene. The trim removed 4 bases at V and 11 bases at J, leaving 9 bases unmatched. The CDR3 region is CASSRGTGDTTQHF. The DNA for the CDR3 is TGCGCCAGCAGCAGAGGGACAGGGGATACGACCCAGCATTTT.

The chain recombines TRBV27 with TRBJ2-2, with D perhaps matching TRBD1 (6 bases). V was clipped by 5 bases and J by 3 bases, with 13 bases between them. CDR1 and CDR2 from the germline V gene are MNHEY and SMNVEV (reference sequence). The CDR3 spans 15 residues. DNA for the CDR3: TGTGCCAGCAGTAACACAGGGATTTACACCGGGGAGCTGTTTTTT. Its protein is CASSNTGIYTGELFF.

The V and J genes are TRBV19 and TRBJ2-2; 11 bases are a match to TRBD2. The CDR3 length is 22 residues. V lost 9 bases to trimming and J lost 7 bases; unmatched junction nucleotides: 31. Germline V gene sequence: CDR1 LNHDA, CDR2 SQIVND (reference sequence). CDR3 residues: CASRNAESGQGRLAGRFGELFF. The DNA of the CDR3 is TGTGCCAGCCGGAACGCCGAATCGGGACAGGGTCGACTAGCGGGACGGTTCGGGGAGCTGTTTTTT.

This CDR3 is CASSLAPGGTAAYEQYF. CDR3 in DNA: TGTGCCAGCAGCTTAGCCCCCGGGGGAACCGCGGCCTACGAGCAGTACTTC. The chain is built from TRBV7-2 and TRBJ2-7; D may be TRBD2 (6 bases). From germline, CDR1 is SGHTA and CDR2 FQGNSA. CDR3 length equals 17 residues. The V and J ends lost 0 bases and 2 bases respectively, with 17 bases between them.

This chain links TRBV28 with TRBJ1-6, with 8 bases identical to TRBD1. CDR1 and CDR2 from the germline V gene are MDHEN and SYDVKM. There are 14 residues in the CDR3. V trimming: 3 bases; J trimming: 10 bases; junction bases outside the gene matches: 5. Written as DNA, the CDR3 is TGTGCCAGCAGTTTCAGGGGGCAGGGATCACCCCTCCACTTT. Amino acids: CASSFRGQGSPLHF.

The chain couples TRBV28 to TRBJ1-5; D is unclear. V dropped 7 bases and J dropped 0 bases, with 7 bases sitting between them. This CDR3 has 13 amino acids. Per germline, CDR1 MDHEN and CDR2 SYDVKM. CDR3 region: CASKGYSNQPQHF. As DNA, the CDR3 is TGTGCCAGCAAGGGTTATAGCAATCAGCCCCAGCATTTT.